This TCR beta chain was recovered during a study of CXCR3-negative and CXCR3-positive naive CD8 T cells. The study, taken as a whole, reports: The study found more hydrophobic TRB CDR3s in CXCR3-positive naive cells than in CXCR3-negative naive cells. CXCR3-negative and CXCR3-positive naive cells shared comparable TRBV-TRBJ usage, but memory cells did not.

The CDR3 is 14 residues long. Germline assignment: CDR1 KGHDR and CDR2 SFDVKD. As for this clonotype: Its cognate antigen is unknown.

UMI-tagged TRB cDNA libraries were built via 5' RACE. No DNA is given; TCRdb re-called the 5' RACE reads and lists each CDR3 protein once. This repertoire includes roughly 6,000 distinct CDR3 sequences. The sequence derives from a human donor in good health. Some clones in this sample may be carry-over from other donors' samples. The V call is TRBV24-1, the J call TRBJ2-5; TCRdb's D gene call, TRBD1, goes unchecked for lack of DNA. Sequencing was performed on naive CXCR3+ CD8+ T cells from blood. Stated subset: CD45RO-CCR7+CD27+CD95- naive CD8+ T cells expressing CXCR3 (TNR3+). This CDR3 is CATTRGVTSKTQYF.